The 21 T cell receptor beta chains presented below share a single source sample, sequenced in a study of identical twins. TCRdb independently ran MiXCR on the 5' RACE reads; one entry per CDR3 protein. In the table there are a few hundred thousand distinct CDR3 sequences, about 8.1% of which are singletons. The sample was also reused in another study, on yellow fever vaccine responses in identical twins.

Sequencing input: memory (CD45RO+) T cells sorted from blood. These receptors were taken from a woman aged 18-29 years in good health.

The CDR3 protein is CASSPQVPGQGPNTEAFF. CDR3 coding DNA: TGTGCCAGCAGCCCGCAAGTCCCGGGACAGGGCCCGAACACTGAAGCTTTCTTT. V is TRBV7-8 and J is TRBJ1-1, with TRBD1 matching over 9 bases. V was clipped by 5 bases and J by 1 base; unmatched bases: 14. CDR3 length: 18 amino acids. Germline-derived CDR1 and CDR2 are SGHVS and FQNEAQ.

This clonotype was seen ten or more times. The V call is TRBV25-1, the J call TRBJ1-6; D perhaps matches TRBD1 (5 bases). Germline V gene data show CDR1 as MGHDK and CDR2 as SYGVNS. Trimming stripped 4 bases from V and 7 bases from J, with 17 bases between. This CDR3 is built from 16 residues. CDR3 DNA sequence: TGTGCCAGCAGTGGGGGAACCGGGACCGCGAATTCACCCCTCCACTTT. It encodes CASSGGTGTANSPLHF.

This clonotype came up a few times. This chain connects TRBV28 to TRBJ2-7, with 7 bases that match TRBD2. The germline CDR1 and CDR2 sequences are MDHEN and SYDVKM. The CDR3 covers 14 residues. The ends lost 3 bases at V and 6 bases at J; junction bases unmatched: 8. The DNA of the CDR3 is TGTGCCAGCAGTTTGTGGCCTAGCGGAGTCGAGCAGTACTTC. Translated: CASSLWPSGVEQYF.

This clonotype was counted a few times. V gene TRBV7-7 combines with J gene TRBJ2-2; D gene ambiguous. Trimming shortened V by 5 bases and J by 1 base, and 14 bases separated the two germline ends. CDR1 is SSHAT, CDR2 FNYEAQ, per germline (reference sequence). The CDR3 length is 16 residues. The CDR3 DNA reads TGTGCCAGCAGCACGCAAATCGGCGGGAACACCGGGGAGCTGTTTTTT. Translation: CASSTQIGGNTGELFF.

This clonotype was picked up many times. The chain is built from TRBV10-3 and TRBJ1-5, with D maybe TRBD1 (6 bases). This CDR3 contains 16 residues. Germline V lookup: CDR1 ENHRY, CDR2 SYGVKD. Deletions cut 3 bases from V and 4 bases from J, with 16 bases between. The CDR3 region has the DNA TGTGCCATCAGTGAAAGTACAGGGATTGGGAATCAGCCCCAGCATTTT. Its translation: CAISESTGIGNQPQHF.

The V and J genes are TRBV4-1 and TRBJ1-6, with TRBD1 as a possible D gene (6 bases). This CDR3 is 15 amino acids long. Trimming took 4 bases from V and 10 from J, leaving 17 bases between them. Germline V gene lookup returns CDR1 MGHRA and CDR2 YSYEKL. CDR3 bases: TGCGCCAGCAGCCTGCGGTCCGGGGGCGGGTCACCCCTCCACTTT. Residues: CASSLRSGGGSPLHF.

The chain uses TRBV19 and TRBJ1-6, with 8 bases identical to TRBD1. Germline CDR1 LNHDA, CDR2 SQIVND (reference sequence). The V segment lost 5 bases and the J segment 12 bases; nucleotides outside the gene matches: 9. This CDR3 has 14 amino acids. CDR3 loop: CASSYGQGKGPLHF. The CDR3 DNA is TGTGCCAGTAGTTACGGACAGGGTAAAGGACCCCTCCACTTT.

The chain employs TRBV5-1 and TRBJ2-3, with 10 bases that match TRBD2. Trimming at V came to 4 bases and at J to 1 base, leaving 9 bases not matched to a gene. From germline, CDR1 is SGHRS and CDR2 YFSETQ. The CDR3 has 17 residues. CDR3 region: CASSLGSGGIRTDTQYF. CDR3 nucleotides: TGCGCCAGCAGCCTGGGTAGCGGGGGGATCCGCACAGATACGCAGTATTTT.

On this clonotype: A much more abundant neighbour one base away suggests this may be a read error. This chain links TRBV20-1 with TRBJ1-1; no clear D gene. Germline CDR1 is DFQATT and CDR2 is SNEGSKA (reference sequence). The V and J ends lost 5 bases and 12 bases respectively, with 16 bases between them. The CDR3 totals 11 residues. The CDR3 here is CSALTRGKPFF. CDR3 nucleotide sequence: TGCAGTGCTTTAACACGTGGCAAACCTTTCTTT.

CDR3 sequence (DNA): TGTGCCAGCAGTCAGCGGGGGCCCACCTACAATGAGCAGTTCTTC. Residues: CASSQRGPTYNEQFF. The chain uses TRBV6-2 or TRBV6-3 and TRBJ2-1; 8 nucleotides line up with TRBD2. Trimming took 5 bases from V and 2 from J; bases not matched to a gene: 5. Germline CDR1 is MNHEY and CDR2 is SVGEGT. The CDR3 has 15 residues.

This clonotype was recorded a few times. The chain links TRBV13 to TRBJ2-2, with D possibly called TRBD1 or TRBD2 (5 bases each). The V and J ends lost 5 bases and 5 bases respectively, with 15 bases between them. Germline CDR1 reads PRHDT; CDR2 reads FYEKMQ (reference sequence). The CDR3 is made up of 15 amino acids. The CDR3 DNA is TGTGCCAGCAGCCGGGACGACGTGGCTACCGGGGAGCTGTTTTTT. Residues: CASSRDDVATGELFF.

There are a few counts of this clonotype. The CDR3 bases are TGTGCCACCAGTGATCTCCCTAGCGGGGGAGCCTCCTACGAGCAGTACGTC. It codes for CATSDLPSGGASYEQYV. This chain connects TRBV24-1 to TRBJ2-7; TRBD2 agrees at 10 bases. The V segment lost 3 bases and the J segment 0 bases; nucleotides outside the gene matches: 7. Germline V gives CDR1 KGHDR, CDR2 SFDVKD. The CDR3 consists of 17 residues.

The rearrangement joins TRBV20-1 to TRBJ2-1; D is ambiguous. The CDR3 is 12 amino acids. The V end lost 5 bases, the J end lost 7 bases, and 12 bases lay between the germline ends. CDR1 and CDR2 (germline): DFQATT, SNEGSKA (reference sequence). CDR3 nucleotides: TGCAGTGCTTCACGGACGGATAATGAGCAGTTCTTC. It translates to CSASRTDNEQFF.

This clonotype was found a few times. The J gene is TRBJ2-1, the V gene TRBV5-5; 12 nucleotides line up with TRBD1. CDR3 length: 17 residues. Per the germline V gene, CDR1 is SGHKS and CDR2 is YYEKEE (reference sequence). J lost 7 bases, V lost 4 bases, and 12 bases had no gene match. CDR3 in amino acids: CASSRGPGTGGENEQFF. The DNA for the CDR3 is TGTGCCAGCAGCCGCGGTCCCGGGACAGGGGGCGAGAATGAGCAGTTCTTC. Full variable domain (remainder filled in from reference TRBV5-5 and TRBJ2-1): DAGVTQSPTHLIKTRGQQVTLRCSPISGHKSVSWYQQVLGQGPQFIFQYYEKEERGRGNFPDRFSARQFPNYSSELNVNALLLGDSALYLCASSRGPGTGGENEQFFGPGTRLTVL.

This sequence joins TRBV5-6 and TRBJ1-6; 7 bases align to TRBD1. Germline V gives CDR1 SGHDT, CDR2 YYEEEE. This CDR3 region has 15 residues. With 3 bases clipped from V and 9 bases from J, the junction kept 9 bases outside the gene matches. The CDR3 DNA is TGTGCCAGCAGCTGGGGCGACAGGGTTCTTTCACCCCTCCACTTT. Amino acids: CASSWGDRVLSPLHF.

This clonotype was seen a handful of times. The chain joins TRBV11-2 to TRBJ2-6, with D possibly TRBD1 on 5 matching bases. The CDR3 has 21 residues. V gave up 1 base and J gave up 0 bases, with 22 bases separating them. CDR1 is SGHAT and CDR2 is FQNNGV in the germline V gene. The CDR3 coding sequence is TGTGCCAGCAGCTTAGTTAGGCAGGGTGAGAGGTCTCTCTCTGGGGCCAACGTCCTGACTTTC. Translating it yields CASSLVRQGERSLSGANVLTF.

The chain carries TRBV2 and TRBJ2-7; TRBD2 agrees at 11 bases. This CDR3 spans 17 amino acids. Germline trimming cut 2 bases from V and 5 bases from J; bases unmatched to any gene: 11. Germline assignment: CDR1 SNHLY and CDR2 FYNNEI. The CDR3, as DNA: TGTGCCAGCAGTGAAAGGGTAGCGGGAGGGAACAGGAACGAGCAGTACTTC. Encoded protein: CASSERVAGGNRNEQYF.

The sample holds many counts of this clonotype. The chain employs TRBV5-1 and TRBJ2-7; TRBD2 might be the D (5 bases). V lost 0 bases and J 5 bases, leaving 12 bases between the germline ends. Germline V gene data show CDR1 as SGHRS and CDR2 as YFSETQ. CDR3 length equals 14 residues. CDR3 bases: TGCGCCAGCAGCTTGGGGGGTCGGGGAGACGAGCAGTACGTC. The encoded protein is CASSLGGRGDEQYV.

This clonotype was detected many times. This rearrangement joins TRBV5-1 to TRBJ1-1, with 7 nucleotides matching TRBD1. V was clipped by 6 bases and J by 5 bases; unmatched bases: 13. CDR1 is SGHRS and CDR2 is YFSETQ in the germline V gene. This CDR3 region has 15 residues. CDR3 residues: CASTTSGGFGTEAFF. The CDR3, as DNA: TGCGCCAGCACAACTTCAGGGGGATTTGGGACTGAAGCTTTCTTT.

This clonotype was observed a few times. The CDR3 loop reads CASRNAGTGQNTEAFF. The CDR3 DNA is TGTGCCAGCAGAAACGCCGGGACAGGGCAGAACACTGAAGCTTTCTTT. V usage is TRBV6-1 and J usage is TRBJ1-1; TRBD1 matches at 9 bases. The length of the CDR3 is 16 residues. The germline V gene has CDR1 MNHNS and CDR2 SASEGT. The trim removed 6 bases at V and 1 base at J, leaving 9 bases unmatched.

This clonotype was observed at least ten times. The chain recombines TRBV5-1 with TRBJ2-3, with D unclear. The CDR3 has 12 residues. The ends were cut back, 1 base at V and 4 bases at J, with 4 bases in the middle. CDR1 SGHRS and CDR2 YFSETQ come from the germline V gene. The CDR3 DNA is TGCGCCAGCAGCTTGTGGGCAGATACGCAGTATTTT. Its protein is CASSLWADTQYF.